The 10 T cell receptor beta chains below come from one sample, sequenced in a study of shared clonotypes between healthy human individuals. Produced via immunoSEQ multiplex PCR; TCRdb's table is partial and in-frame only. This table holds almost 750,000 clones, over 60% found once. Sequenced material: memory CD4+ T cells sorted from blood. This sample's subset: CD45RA-negative fraction. These receptors all come from a woman aged 25-40 years in good health.

V is TRBV19 and J is TRBJ2-7; 8 bases map to TRBD2. The CDR3 totals 14 residues. Germline assignment: CDR1 LNHDA and CDR2 SQIVND (reference sequence). V shed 6 bases, J shed 4 bases, and the junction held 8 bases outside the gene matches. CDR3 protein: CASSLSGMRYEQYF. CDR3 nucleotide sequence: TGTGCCAGTAGCCTTAGCGGGATGAGGTACGAGCAGTACTTC.

The gene calls are TRBV20-1 and TRBJ2-5; no reliable D call. Germline CDR1 DFQATT, CDR2 SNEGSKA (reference sequence). The CDR3 consists of 11 residues. The germline V and J ends were trimmed by 7 bases and 2 bases, with 8 bases remaining between them. The CDR3 sequence: CSGAVQETQYF. CDR3 coding DNA: TGCAGTGGGGCAGTACAAGAGACCCAGTACTTC.

The chain has TRBV14 and TRBJ2-2; D is tentatively TRBD1 or TRBD2 (6 bases each). The germline CDR1 and CDR2 sequences are SGHDN and FVKESK. The CDR3 is made up of 17 amino acids. Trimming left V 3 bases short and J 1 base short, with 15 bases between. CDR3 bases: TGTGCCAGCAGCCATGGGTATCGGGGGCTGAACACCGGGGAGCTGTTTTTT. It translates to CASSHGYRGLNTGELFF.

The chain recombines TRBV6-6 with TRBJ2-3; D not certain. Trimming left V 6 bases short and J 1 base short, with 17 bases between. The CDR3 extends over 16 amino acids. Germline loops: CDR1 MNHNY, CDR2 SVGAGI (reference sequence). In DNA form, the CDR3 reads TGTGCCAGCAGCGGAGCTAGGCGTGCTGGCACAGATACGCAGTATTTT. Residues: CASSGARRAGTDTQYF.

The CDR3 nucleotides are TGCGCCAGCAGCTACGGGACCACCCTCACAGATACGCAGTATTTT. Its translation: CASSYGTTLTDTQYF. This chain links TRBV5-1 with TRBJ2-3; D could derive from TRBD1 or TRBD2 (5 bases each). This CDR3 has 15 residues. Germline CDR1 reads SGHRS; CDR2 reads YFSETQ. V was trimmed by 3 bases and J by 2 bases, leaving 13 bases between them.

The gene calls are TRBV30 and TRBJ2-5, with D perhaps TRBD2 (6 bases). Trimming removed 0 bases at V and 3 bases at J, with 11 bases between. Germline CDR1 and CDR2: GTSNPN and SVGIG (reference sequence). CDR3 size: 14 residues. CDR3 in DNA: TGTGCCTGGAGTGTACTAACGGGGGAAGAGACCCAGTACTTC. Encoded protein: CAWSVLTGEETQYF.

The chain has TRBV7-2 and TRBJ2-1; maybe TRBD1 (5 bases). CDR1 and CDR2 from the germline V gene are SGHTA and FQGNSA. The CDR3 spans 12 residues. The V end lost 5 bases, the J end lost 12 bases, and 14 bases lay between the germline ends. The DNA for the CDR3 is TGTGCCAGCAGCCTGGACACCCGCGGGCAGTTCTTC. As protein: CASSLDTRGQFF.

The chain employs TRBV14 and TRBJ1-2, with D tentatively TRBD1 (6 bases). The germline CDR1 and CDR2 sequences are SGHDN and FVKESK. V lost 0 bases, J lost 4 bases, and 12 bases lay in between. The CDR3 length is 15 residues. The CDR3, as DNA: TGTGCCAGCAGCCAAGAAGGGGGTTTCCTCTATGGCTACACCTTC. Translated, it gives CASSQEGGFLYGYTF.

The chain is built from TRBV11-3 and TRBJ2-7; D assignment may be TRBD1 or TRBD2 (5 bases each). Trimming took off 3 bases at V and 2 bases at J, with 14 bases between the two ends. Germline V lookup: CDR1 SGHNT, CDR2 YENEEA. This CDR3 region has 15 residues. The CDR3 loop is CASSLGDGSPYEQYF. The CDR3 DNA is TGTGCCAGCAGCTTGGGGGACGGCTCTCCCTACGAGCAGTACTTC.

This clone was counted between two and nine times. The same CDR3 arises from other DNA sequences in this sample as well. The chain employs TRBV5-1 and TRBJ2-7; 7 nucleotides match TRBD1. Germline V gene sequence: CDR1 SGHRS, CDR2 YFSETQ. The CDR3 covers 16 residues. The J segment lost 1 base and the V segment lost 1 base, leaving 8 bases of the junction unmatched. The CDR3, as DNA: TGCGCCAGCAGCTTGAGCTTTGGGGACAGTTCCTACGAGCAGTACTTC. Amino acid sequence: CASSLSFGDSSYEQYF.